Below are 23 T cell receptor beta chains sequenced from a single sample in a study of human T cells and chemical hapten exposure. Time point given: patch test 2, 6 weeks after DPC sensitization. Noted treatment: therapeutic diphenylcyclopropenone sensitization with weekly scalp DPC. One entry per CDR3 protein results from TCRdb running MiXCR on the RACE reads. Of about 140,000 distinct CDR3 sequences in the sample, around 11% were seen once. The sample was whole blood, taken in connection with sensitization to the hapten diphenylcyclopropenone (DPC). The receptors originated from a woman aged 50 to 60 with alopecia areata. Some clones in this sample may be carry-over from other donors' samples.

This clonotype has more than one count but fewer than ten. This CDR3 reads CSVIRSGETQYF. CDR3 sequence (DNA): TGCAGCGTCATCAGGAGTGGGGAGACCCAGTACTTC. This chain joins TRBV29-1 and TRBJ2-5; D not certain. From germline, CDR1 is SQVTM and CDR2 ANQGSEA. The CDR3 contains 12 residues. V was shortened by 6 bases and J by 5 bases, with 13 bases between the two germline ends. The full variable domain, rest sourced from reference TRBV29-1 and TRBJ2-5, is SAVISQKPSRDICQRGTSLTIQCQVDSQVTMMFWYRQQPGQSLTLIATANQGSEATYESGFVIDKFPISRPNLTFSTLTVSNMSPEDSSIYLCSVIRSGETQYFGPGTRLLVL.

This clonotype was observed a few times. The chain joins TRBV12-3 or TRBV12-4 to TRBJ2-1; TRBD2 aligns across 10 bases. This CDR3 is built from 13 residues. After removal of 11 bases from V and 15 bases from J, the junction contained 16 bases not matched to a gene. CDR3 region: CALGSEGSGRLFF. CDR3 bases: TGTGCCCTCGGAAGTGAGGGTAGCGGGAGGTTGTTCTTC.

This clonotype was seen repeatedly, ten times or more. This chain connects TRBV18 to TRBJ2-5; the D is unclear. The germline CDR1 and CDR2 sequences are KGHSH and LQKENI. The CDR3 covers 14 residues. V was shortened by 4 bases and J by 2 bases, with 11 bases between the two germline ends. The DNA of the CDR3 is TGTGCCAGCTCACTAATGGGCGGACAAGAGACCCAGTACTTC. Its protein product is CASSLMGGQETQYF.

This clonotype came up a few times. This chain links TRBV3-1 with TRBJ2-6, with TRBD2 matching over 13 bases. The CDR3 sequence is 18 residues long. The germline V gene has CDR1 LGHDT and CDR2 YNNKEL (reference sequence). With 4 bases clipped from V and 0 bases from J, the junction kept 3 bases outside the gene matches. This CDR3 is CASSRGLAGASGANVLTF. CDR3 nucleotides: TGTGCCAGCAGCCGCGGACTAGCGGGAGCCTCTGGGGCCAACGTCCTGACTTTC.

The table lists this clonotype with a few counts. The chain recombines TRBV27 with TRBJ2-1; 8 nucleotides agree with TRBD1. Germline-derived CDR1 and CDR2 are MNHEY and SMNVEV (reference sequence). Unmatched junction bases numbered 11, after V lost 4 bases and J lost 9 bases. The CDR3 loop spans 15 amino acids. In DNA form, the CDR3 reads TGTGCCAGCAGTTCTGGAACAGGGGGATTGGGTGAGCAGTTCTTC. Translated, it gives CASSSGTGGLGEQFF.

The chain couples TRBV29-1 to TRBJ2-3, with D possibly being TRBD1 or TRBD2 (6 bases each). From germline, CDR1 is SQVTM and CDR2 ANQGSEA. Trimming pared 0 bases from V and 6 bases from J, leaving 10 bases between. The CDR3 is made up of 13 amino acids. CDR3 amino acids: CSVEEGGRDTQYF. CDR3 bases: TGCAGCGTTGAAGAGGGGGGCAGGGATACGCAGTATTTT.

This clonotype was counted at least ten times. The chain employs TRBV7-2 and TRBJ2-7; 7 bases line up with TRBD1. V was clipped by 5 bases and J by 6 bases; unmatched bases: 4. The CDR3 consists of 12 residues. Germline V gene lookup returns CDR1 SGHTA and CDR2 FQGNSA. CDR3 amino acids: CASSRQGVEQYF. The CDR3 DNA reads TGTGCCAGCAGCCGACAGGGCGTCGAGCAGTACTTC.

This clonotype was seen more than once but under ten times. The chain has TRBV7-2 and TRBJ2-3, with D perhaps matching TRBD1 (7 bases). CDR1 SGHTA and CDR2 FQGNSA come from the germline V gene. The CDR3 contains 14 residues. Trimming shortened V by 8 bases and J by 0 bases, and 12 bases separated the two germline ends. CDR3 DNA: TGTGCCAGCGGCAGGGGGAGGAGCACAGATACGCAGTATTTT. Translating it yields CASGRGRSTDTQYF.

There are many counts of this clonotype. The rearrangement uses TRBV19 and TRBJ2-2; D remains unclear. V lost 8 bases and J lost 7, with 8 bases in between. This CDR3 comprises 11 residues. The germline CDR1 and CDR2 sequences are LNHDA and SQIVND (reference sequence). CDR3 DNA: TGTGCCAGTGCTTACGGCGGGGAGCTGTTTTTT. This codes for CASAYGGELFF.

The chain employs TRBV27 and TRBJ2-1; the match to TRBD2 covers 9 bases. V dropped 5 bases and J dropped 0; count of bases not matched to a gene: 8. The CDR3 extends over 17 amino acids. Looked up from germline, CDR1 is MNHEY and CDR2 is SMNVEV (reference sequence). CDR3 protein: CASSPATSGFSYNEQFF. CDR3 in DNA: TGTGCCAGCAGTCCCGCCACTAGCGGGTTCTCCTACAATGAGCAGTTCTTC.

This clonotype was found many times. This chain uses TRBV24-1 with TRBJ2-5; the match to TRBD1 covers 7 bases. Germline assignment: CDR1 KGHDR and CDR2 SFDVKD. V trimming: 3 bases; J trimming: 7 bases; junction bases outside the gene matches: 1. The CDR3 is 12 amino acids. CDR3: CATSDRQGTQYF. The CDR3, as DNA: TGTGCCACCAGTGATCGACAGGGGACCCAGTACTTC.

The chain uses TRBV29-1 and TRBJ2-7; TRBD1 matches 8 bases. The CDR3 is 15 residues long. With V trimmed by 3 bases and J by 4 bases, 11 bases remained unmatched. Germline V gene lookup returns CDR1 SQVTM and CDR2 ANQGSEA. CDR3 sequence (DNA): TGCAGCGTTGAGAGCGACCGGACAGGGAGGTACGAGCAGTACTTC. Residues: CSVESDRTGRYEQYF.

This clonotype has ten or more counts. This chain uses TRBV7-2 with TRBJ2-3; D not certain. The CDR3 spans 12 residues. V dropped 5 bases and J dropped 8 bases, with 11 bases sitting between them. CDR1 SGHTA and CDR2 FQGNSA come from the germline V gene. The CDR3 DNA reads as TGTGCCAGCAGCGAGAGACTGGGTACGCAGTATTTT. Encoded protein: CASSERLGTQYF.

The V and J genes are TRBV12-3 or TRBV12-4 and TRBJ2-1, with 7 bases lining up with TRBD1. The CDR3 runs to 14 residues. V was clipped by 2 bases and J by 10 bases; unmatched bases: 8. The CDR3 DNA reads TGTGCCAGCAGTTTACTCAGGGGGTCTGGCGAGCAGTTCTTC. This translates into CASSLLRGSGEQFF.

This sequence joins TRBV5-4 and TRBJ1-1, with TRBD1 identical over 7 bases. The CDR3 totals 15 residues. The germline CDR1 and CDR2 sequences are SGHNT and YYREEE (reference sequence). J gave up 5 bases and V 0 bases, and 7 bases lay outside the gene matches. CDR3 coding DNA: TGTGCCAGCAGCTTGGCCCCCAGGACAGGAACTGAAGCTTTCTTT. It codes for CASSLAPRTGTEAFF.

The chain recombines TRBV29-1 with TRBJ1-1, with D perhaps matching TRBD1 (6 bases). Germline CDR1 reads SQVTM; CDR2 reads ANQGSEA. CDR3 size: 13 residues. V was cut by 4 bases and J by 1 base, with 10 bases left in between. CDR3 coding DNA: TGCAGCGTTGGGGTCAGGGGGAACACTGAAGCTTTCTTT. Translating gives CSVGVRGNTEAFF.

This clonotype was seen only a few times. The rearrangement uses TRBV29-1 and TRBJ1-2, with D perhaps TRBD1 (6 bases). This CDR3 is 15 amino acids long. V was cut by 6 bases and J by 0 bases, with 17 bases left in between. The germline CDR1 and CDR2 sequences are SQVTM and ANQGSEA. The CDR3 region is CSVPVGQSSNYGYTF. Written as DNA, the CDR3 is TGCAGCGTCCCCGTCGGACAGTCCTCTAACTATGGCTACACCTTC.

This clonotype was recorded a few times. The J gene is TRBJ2-3, the V gene TRBV20-1; D is unclear. Germline lookup yields CDR1 DFQATT and CDR2 SNEGSKA (reference sequence). The CDR3 consists of 13 residues. The germline V and J ends were trimmed by 7 bases and 0 bases, with 11 bases remaining between them. The CDR3 DNA is TGCAGTGTAGGCCTGCCTAGCACAGATACGCAGTATTTT. Translation gives CSVGLPSTDTQYF.

CDR3 in amino acids: CASTGGNTIYF. DNA for the CDR3: TGTGCCAGCACCGGGGGAAACACCATATATTTT. V usage is TRBV11-2 and J usage is TRBJ1-3; no clear D. The germline V gene encodes CDR1 SGHAT and CDR2 FQNNGV. CDR3 size: 11 residues. The ends were cut back, 7 bases at V and 4 bases at J, with 5 bases in the middle.

This clonotype came up many times. J is TRBJ1-2 and V is TRBV7-3; 7 bases match TRBD1. There are 18 residues in the CDR3. Trimming cost V 6 bases and J 6 bases; bases outside gene matches: 22. Germline V CDR1 and CDR2: SGHTA, FQGTGA. The CDR3 protein is CASSLTGNPEIRGDGYTF. CDR3 DNA sequence: TGTGCCAGCAGTTTGACAGGGAATCCGGAGATACGAGGGGATGGCTACACCTTC. The complete variable domain, with remaining parts taken from reference TRBV7-3 and TRBJ1-2, reads GAGVSQTPSNKVTEKGKYVELRCDPISGHTALYWYRQSLGQGPEFLIYFQGTGAADDSGLPNDRFFAVRPEGSVSTLKIQRTERGDSAVYLCASSLTGNPEIRGDGYTFGSGTRLTVV.

This clonotype was found many times. The chain carries TRBV7-2 and TRBJ1-4, with D perhaps TRBD1 (6 bases). Trimming cost V 5 bases and J 3 bases, with 10 bases left between them. Germline loops: CDR1 SGHTA, CDR2 FQGNSA. The CDR3 is 14 residues long. The DNA of the CDR3 is TGTGCCAGCAGCGCACAGGGACCTAATGAAAAACTGTTTTTT. It translates to CASSAQGPNEKLFF.

This clonotype was observed many times. J is TRBJ2-2 and V is TRBV25-1; D might be TRBD1 or TRBD2, each matching 7 bases. CDR3 length equals 16 residues. Per germline, CDR1 MGHDK and CDR2 SYGVNS. Trimming shortened V by 5 bases and J by 5 bases, and 18 bases separated the two germline ends. The CDR3 DNA is TGTGCCAGCAGTAATAGGGAGGGGGCGGAAACCGGGGAGCTGTTTTTT. Protein sequence: CASSNREGAETGELFF.

This clonotype was counted between two and nine times. The genes are TRBV19 and TRBJ2-5; 8 bases match TRBD2. V gave up 6 bases and J gave up 2 bases; unmatched junction bases: 8. The CDR3 loop spans 15 amino acids. Germline V lookup: CDR1 LNHDA, CDR2 SQIVND (reference sequence). As DNA, the CDR3 is TGTGCCAGTAGCCTCGGGGTAGCGGGGCAAGAGACCCAGTACTTC. Encoded protein: CASSLGVAGQETQYF.